The 19 T cell receptor beta chains listed next were all sequenced from one sample in a study of CD4 and CD8 cells across lung adenocarcinoma regions. Using its own MiXCR run on the PCR reads, TCRdb lists one record per CDR3 protein. This sample has about 23,000 distinct CDR3 sequences, with around 50% found just once. Material for sequencing was CD4+ T cells from the center of a lung tumor. These TCRs come from a male donor with lung adenocarcinoma. The CD4 and CD8 labels of this study may be unreliable.

In regard to this clonotype: This could be a read error, since a much larger clone is one nucleotide away. The CDR3 ends on some other residue instead of the conserved phenylalanine or tryptophan, so this is likely a read error. The rearrangement uses TRBV6-1 and TRBJ1-5; D gene ambiguous. V lost 8 bases and J lost 2, with 16 bases in between. The CDR3 is made up of 15 amino acids. Germline CDR1 MNHNS, CDR2 SASEGT. As DNA, the CDR3 is TGTGCCAGCTACAAAAATGAACGGGGCAATCAGCCCCAGCATCTT. This gives the protein CASYKNERGNQPQHL.

The rearrangement uses TRBV30 and TRBJ2-1; TRBD2 matches 8 bases. The V gene's germline CDR1 is GTSNPN and CDR2 SVGIG (reference sequence). CDR3 size: 15 residues. J gave up 8 bases and V 2 bases, and 11 bases lay outside the gene matches. For the CDR3, the DNA is TGTGCCTGGAGTTCTTCTAGCGGGTTGTTGTATGAGCAGTTCTTC. Residues: CAWSSSSGLLYEQFF.

The rearrangement uses TRBV10-3 and TRBJ2-2; the D is unclear. This CDR3 spans 14 amino acids. The V and J ends lost 11 bases and 16 bases respectively, with 29 bases between them. Per the germline V gene, CDR1 is ENHRY and CDR2 is SYGVKD. CDR3 loop: CAVLHAVNTETQFF. The CDR3 bases are TGTGCCGTCCTTCACGCAGTGAACACCGAGACGCAGTTTTTT.

The V call is TRBV5-1, the J call TRBJ2-1; 8 bases agree with TRBD2. The CDR3 contains 15 residues. The J segment lost 6 bases and the V segment lost 3 bases, leaving 8 bases of the junction unmatched. Germline lookup yields CDR1 SGHRS and CDR2 YFSETQ. CDR3 in amino acids: CASSSQAGVGNEQFF. Here the CDR3 DNA reads TGCGCCAGCAGCTCACAAGCGGGAGTTGGCAATGAGCAGTTCTTC.

This clonotype was seen just once. This sequence joins TRBV6-1 and TRBJ2-4, with 7 bases lining up with TRBD2. Germline lookup yields CDR1 MNHNS and CDR2 SASEGT. The V and J ends lost 11 bases and 12 bases, in that order; junction bases with no gene match: 22. The CDR3 spans 15 residues. The CDR3 DNA reads TGTGCCGGGGGTGAAAGGGCTAGCGGCCAAGACACTCAGTACTTC. Translating gives CAGGERASGQDTQYF.

The chain carries TRBV4-1 and TRBJ2-1; TRBD2 agrees at 8 bases. The germline gives CDR1 MGHRA, CDR2 YSYEKL. The CDR3 contains 14 residues. With V trimmed by 4 bases and J by 8 bases, 7 bases remained unmatched. In DNA form, the CDR3 reads TGCGCCAGCAGCCCCGGGAGGGCCGGGGATGAGCAGTTCTTC. Encoded protein: CASSPGRAGDEQFF.

The chain employs TRBV12-3 or TRBV12-4 and TRBJ2-5, with D uncertain. The CDR3 is made up of 12 amino acids. The V and J ends lost 3 bases and 4 bases respectively, with 6 bases between them. The CDR3 loop reads CASSFSPETQYF. DNA for the CDR3: TGTGCCAGCAGTTTTAGCCCAGAGACCCAGTACTTC.

A remark on this clonotype: Compared with germline, one end of the junction differs, possibly owing to a read error. This chain uses TRBV27 with TRBJ2-6, with D perhaps given as TRBD1 or TRBD2 (6 bases each). The length of the CDR3 is 16 residues. CDR1 is MNHEY and CDR2 is SMNVEV in the germline V gene (reference sequence). CDR3 sequence: CASSLSRGPGANDLTF. The CDR3 bases are TGTGCCAGCAGTTTAAGTCGGGGGCCGGGCGCCAACGACCTGACTTTC.

Notes on this clonotype: At one end, the junction sequence differs from germline, possibly due to a read error. The chain has TRBV27 and TRBJ2-3, with 8 bases aligning to TRBD2. The CDR3 contains 15 residues. Looked up from germline, CDR1 is MNHEY and CDR2 is SMNVEV (reference sequence). CDR3 bases: TGTGCCAGGGGACTAGGGGGAACTTCCACAGATACCCAGTATTTT. Translating it yields CARGLGGTSTDTQYF.

In its sample, this clonotype was seen many times. The gene calls are TRBV27 and TRBJ1-5; D is undetermined. V gave up 0 bases and J gave up 7 bases, with 10 bases separating them. CDR1 and CDR2 (germline): MNHEY, SMNVEV (reference sequence). The CDR3 has 14 amino acids. This CDR3 reads CASSLSFERQPQHF. The DNA for the CDR3 is TGTGCCAGCAGTTTATCGTTTGAACGGCAGCCCCAGCATTTT.

The chain joins TRBV10-2 to TRBJ2-2; D not certain. The CDR3 spans 16 residues. Trimming cost V 4 bases and J 16 bases, with 28 bases left between them. Germline V CDR1 and CDR2: WSHSY, SAAADI. The CDR3 nucleotides read TGCGCCAGCAGTGGCCTCGCGGCTGGGCCCAAAGGGAAGCAGTTTTTT. It translates to CASSGLAAGPKGKQFF.

The J gene is TRBJ1-2, the V gene TRBV6-1; D may be TRBD1 (6 bases). V shed 0 bases and J shed 0 bases, with 14 bases lying between them. Germline assignment: CDR1 MNHNS and CDR2 SASEGT. The CDR3 has 17 amino acids. The chain's CDR3 is CASSEALQGPSNYGYTF. The CDR3 nucleotides are TGTGCCAGCAGTGAAGCTCTACAGGGACCTTCTAACTATGGCTACACCTTC.

This chain uses TRBV10-3 with TRBJ2-3, with a weak D call TRBD2 (7 bases). The CDR3 loop spans 15 amino acids. Germline values: CDR1 ENHRY, CDR2 SYGVKD. The CDR3 reads CSAGAGAAGTDTQYF. CDR3 nucleotide sequence: TGTTCCGCGGGGGCCGGGGCGGCCGGGACAGATACGCAGTATTTT.

Comments on this clonotype: One end of the junction does not line up with germline, which may come from a read error. The gene calls are TRBV6-5 and TRBJ2-2, with 8 bases fitting TRBD1. Germline V gene data show CDR1 as MNHEY and CDR2 as SVGAGI. CDR3 length: 16 residues. The DNA of the CDR3 is TGTGCCAGCAGTTATCAGGGACAGGTGTGCACCGGGGAGCTGTATTTT. Its translation is CASSYQGQVCTGELYF.

V is TRBV12-3 or TRBV12-4 and J is TRBJ2-5; D is unresolved. The V end lost 3 bases, the J end lost 5 bases, and 10 bases lay between the germline ends. This CDR3 contains 13 residues. CDR3 coding DNA: TGTGCCAGCAGTTTGGCCAGATGGGAGACCCAGTACTTC. Translating it yields CASSLARWETQYF.

This sequence joins TRBV18 and TRBJ2-2; perhaps TRBD2 as D (5 bases). The end of the DNA aligns better with TRBJ2-3, so the J call may be wrong. This CDR3 comprises 15 residues. In germline, CDR1 is KGHSH, CDR2 LQKENI. The CDR3 DNA reads TGTGCCAGGGGCCTCCAGGCTGGGAGTCCCGGTACGCAGTATTTT. Translation: CARGLQAGSPGTQYF.

The sample holds many counts of this clonotype. The chain combines TRBV5-8 with TRBJ2-1; weak D call: TRBD1 (6 bases). This CDR3 has 15 amino acids. V lost 4 bases, J lost 0 bases, and 11 bases lay in between. Germline lookup yields CDR1 SGHTS and CDR2 YDEGEE. In nucleotides, the CDR3 is TGTGCCAGCAGCCAGGGGTCTTTCTCCTACAATGAGCAGTTCTTC. This translates into CASSQGSFSYNEQFF.

This clonotype counts as medium-sized. This chain joins TRBV27 and TRBJ2-5; 7 nucleotides agree with TRBD1. The V and J ends lost 2 bases and 5 bases, in that order; junction bases with no gene match: 8. This CDR3 region has 15 residues. Per the germline V gene, CDR1 is MNHEY and CDR2 is SMNVEV (reference sequence). Here the CDR3 DNA reads TGTGCCAGCAGTTTACACAGGGGCCGAGGGGAGACCCAGTACTTC. It is translated as CASSLHRGRGETQYF.

V gene TRBV4-1 combines with J gene TRBJ2-1, with 11 bases that match TRBD2. Trimming at V came to 3 bases and at J to 2 bases, leaving 0 bases not matched to a gene. Germline CDR1 and CDR2: MGHRA and YSYEKL. The CDR3 loop spans 15 amino acids. The CDR3 region has the DNA TGCGCCAGCAGCCATAGCGGGGGGGCCTACAATGAGCAGTTCTTC. Its protein product is CASSHSGGAYNEQFF.